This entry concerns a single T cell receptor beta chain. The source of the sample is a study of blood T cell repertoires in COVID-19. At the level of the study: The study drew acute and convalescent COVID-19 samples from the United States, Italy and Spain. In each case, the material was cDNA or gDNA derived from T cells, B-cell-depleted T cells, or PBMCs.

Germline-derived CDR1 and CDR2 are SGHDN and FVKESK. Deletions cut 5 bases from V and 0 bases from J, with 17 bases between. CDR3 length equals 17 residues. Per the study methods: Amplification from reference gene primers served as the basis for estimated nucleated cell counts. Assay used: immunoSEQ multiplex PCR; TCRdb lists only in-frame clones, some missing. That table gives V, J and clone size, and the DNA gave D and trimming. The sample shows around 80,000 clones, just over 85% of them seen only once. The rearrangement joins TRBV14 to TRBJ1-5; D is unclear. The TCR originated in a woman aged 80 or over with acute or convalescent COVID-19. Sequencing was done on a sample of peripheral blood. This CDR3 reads CASSEKTVKYSNQPQHF. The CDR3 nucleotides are TGTGCCAGCAGCGAAAAAACAGTTAAATATAGCAATCAGCCCCAGCATTTT. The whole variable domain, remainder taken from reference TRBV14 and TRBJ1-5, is EAGVTQFPSHSVIEKGQTVTLRCDPISGHDNLYWYRRVMGKEIKFLLHFVKESKQDESGMPNNRFLAERTGGTYSTLKVQPAELEDSGVYFCASSEKTVKYSNQPQHFGDGTRLSIL.